The 24 T cell receptor beta chains reported below all come from one sample, sequenced in a study of cytotoxic CD8 clonotypes in ibrutinib-treated CLL. Assay used: immunoSEQ multiplex PCR; TCRdb lists only in-frame clones, some missing. This table has roughly 250,000 clones, 60% to 75% appearing once. Sequenced here: PBMCs, sampled after 24 months of ibrutinib treatment. The receptors come from a human donor with chronic lymphocytic leukemia.

The V gene is TRBV5-1, the J gene TRBJ1-1, with D possibly being TRBD1 (6 bases). Germline CDR1 reads SGHRS; CDR2 reads YFSETQ. The V gene lost 4 bases and the J gene lost 11 bases, with 15 bases spanning the gap. The CDR3 length is 12 residues. DNA of the CDR3: TGCGCCAGCAGCCAGGACAGTCTGGGGGCTTTCTTT. Translating it yields CASSQDSLGAFF.

CDR3 amino acids: CASSPLFGQLDYEQYF. CDR3 nucleotides: TGTGCCAGCAGTCCCCTATTTGGACAGCTGGACTACGAGCAGTACTTC. The chain carries TRBV27 and TRBJ2-7; D may be TRBD1 (6 bases). This CDR3 has 16 residues. Germline lookup yields CDR1 MNHEY and CDR2 SMNVEV (reference sequence). The V and J ends lost 5 bases and 3 bases respectively, with 20 bases between them.

The rearrangement joins TRBV29-1 to TRBJ2-5; D gene uncertain. The germline V gene encodes CDR1 SQVTM and CDR2 ANQGSEA. The germline V and J ends were trimmed by 1 base and 5 bases, with 17 bases remaining between them. The CDR3 spans 15 residues. CDR3 sequence: CSVEGSHGRRETQYF. The CDR3 nucleotides are TGCAGCGTTGAAGGGTCCCATGGGCGGCGGGAGACCCAGTACTTC.

V gene TRBV5-1 combines with J gene TRBJ2-3, with TRBD2 identical over 14 bases. The CDR3 loop spans 14 amino acids. From germline, CDR1 is SGHRS and CDR2 YFSETQ. The V and J ends lost 7 bases and 5 bases, in that order; junction bases with no gene match: 3. The CDR3 sequence: CASGLAGGRDTQYF. CDR3 DNA sequence: TGCGCCAGCGGACTAGCGGGAGGACGAGATACGCAGTATTTT.

The rearrangement uses TRBV19 and TRBJ1-2; 10 bases map to TRBD1. In germline, CDR1 is LNHDA, CDR2 SQIVND (reference sequence). The CDR3 spans 15 residues. The junction had 4 bases not matched to a gene; V was cut back by 5 bases and J by 1 base. The CDR3 region is CASSAGQGGNYGYTF. The CDR3 DNA reads TGTGCCAGTAGTGCCGGACAGGGGGGTAACTATGGCTACACCTTC.

The CDR3: CASSLGSTMELFF. CDR3 nucleotides: TGTGCCAGCAGCTTGGGATCGACAATGGAGCTGTTTTTT. The rearrangement uses TRBV7-9 and TRBJ2-2, with D unclear. V was trimmed by 3 bases and J by 10 bases, leaving 12 bases between them. The CDR3 has 13 amino acids. Germline CDR1 reads SEHNR; CDR2 reads FQNEAQ (reference sequence).

This clone appeared a single time. The chain combines TRBV7-3 with TRBJ2-3; D gene unclear. In germline, CDR1 is SGHTA, CDR2 FQGTGA. Trimming cost V 5 bases and J 4 bases, with 16 bases left between them. CDR3 length: 15 amino acids. This chain's CDR3 is CASSPDWVRSDTQYF. The CDR3 nucleotides read TGTGCCAGCAGCCCTGACTGGGTCAGGTCAGATACGCAGTATTTT. Looking up the rest from reference TRBV7-3 and TRBJ2-3 gives the full variable domain: GAGVSQTPSNKVTEKGKYVELRCDPISGHTALYWYRQSLGQGPEFLIYFQGTGAADDSGLPNDRFFAVRPEGSVSTLKIQRTERGDSAVYLCASSPDWVRSDTQYFGPGTRLTVL.

The chain joins TRBV27 to TRBJ1-2; D perhaps matches TRBD1 (6 bases). CDR1 is MNHEY, CDR2 SMNVEV, per germline (reference sequence). There are 15 residues in the CDR3. V was clipped by 1 base and J by 4 bases, with 13 bases between them. The CDR3 DNA is TGTGCCAGCAGTTTATACTCCGGGACACCCTATGGCTACACCTTC. It encodes CASSLYSGTPYGYTF.

The chain uses TRBV2 and TRBJ2-2; 7 nucleotides align to TRBD1. V trimming: 9 bases; J trimming: 4 bases; junction bases outside the gene matches: 5. Germline V gene sequence: CDR1 SNHLY, CDR2 FYNNEI. The length of the CDR3 is 13 residues. This CDR3 is CASSRGSTGELFF. The CDR3 DNA reads as TGTGCCAGTTCCAGGGGGAGCACCGGGGAGCTGTTTTTT.

The CDR3 spells CASSTTGSNQPQHF. CDR3 DNA sequence: TGTGCCAGCAGCACGACAGGGAGCAATCAGCCCCAGCATTTT. The genes are TRBV9 and TRBJ1-5, with 7 bases matching TRBD1. V trimming: 4 bases; J trimming: 1 base; junction bases outside the gene matches: 2. The CDR3 covers 14 residues. Germline CDR1 and CDR2: SGDLS and YYNGEE.

The chain carries TRBV28 and TRBJ2-2; either TRBD1 or TRBD2 may supply D (6 bases each). Trimming left V 6 bases short and J 1 base short, with 9 bases between. CDR1 is MDHEN and CDR2 is SYDVKM in the germline V gene. The CDR3 runs to 14 residues. CDR3 residues: CASREGGNTGELFF. Written as DNA, the CDR3 is TGTGCCAGCAGAGAGGGGGGGAACACCGGGGAGCTGTTTTTT.

The genes are TRBV13 and TRBJ2-5; D possibly corresponds to TRBD1 (6 bases). The CDR3 is made up of 14 amino acids. V was trimmed by 4 bases and J by 0 bases, leaving 9 bases between them. Germline V gene data show CDR1 as PRHDT and CDR2 as FYEKMQ (reference sequence). For the CDR3, the DNA is TGTGCCAGCAGCTCACAGGGATACCAAGAGACCCAGTACTTC. Translating gives CASSSQGYQETQYF.

The gene calls are TRBV7-8 and TRBJ2-7; 7 bases map to TRBD1. V lost 4 bases and J lost 2; bases outside the gene matches: 8. The CDR3 runs to 15 residues. Germline CDR1 and CDR2: SGHVS and FQNEAQ. Here the CDR3 reads CASSSDGTVAYEQYF. In DNA, the CDR3 is TGTGCCAGCAGCTCAGACGGGACAGTAGCCTACGAGCAGTACTTC.

This clone has a handful of counts. The V call is TRBV2, the J call TRBJ2-1; D remains unclear. V lost 7 bases, J lost 8 bases, and 15 bases lay in between. CDR1 and CDR2 (germline): SNHLY, FYNNEI. The CDR3 consists of 13 residues. Written as DNA, the CDR3 is TGTGCCAGCACATCAGGATTTGGAGATGAGCAGTTCTTC. It codes for CASTSGFGDEQFF.

Only a few counts were recorded for this clone. CDR3 amino acids: CASSQTSGIEQFF. The CDR3 DNA is TGTGCCAGCTCACAGACTAGCGGGATTGAGCAGTTCTTC. The gene calls are TRBV18 and TRBJ2-1, with 11 bases identical to TRBD2. The germline gives CDR1 KGHSH, CDR2 LQKENI. The length of the CDR3 is 13 residues. Trimming cost V 4 bases and J 9 bases; bases outside gene matches: 2.

The chain uses TRBV7-3 and TRBJ2-1; weak D call: TRBD2 (6 bases). Trimming took off 2 bases at V and 3 bases at J, with 11 bases between the two ends. The CDR3 runs to 15 residues. Germline V gene sequence: CDR1 SGHTA, CDR2 FQGTGA. The DNA of the CDR3 is TGTGCCAGCAGCTTATTCGGGAGTGACTACAATGAGCAGTTCTTC. This sequence encodes CASSLFGSDYNEQFF.

The chain combines TRBV2 with TRBJ1-1, with D hard to call. Trimming cost V 5 bases and J 3 bases, with 10 bases left between them. The germline V gene has CDR1 SNHLY and CDR2 FYNNEI. CDR3 length: 13 amino acids. CDR3 loop: CASSKNSDTEAFF. The CDR3 nucleotides are TGTGCCAGCAGTAAAAACAGCGACACTGAAGCTTTCTTT.

The J gene is TRBJ2-7, the V gene TRBV28; perhaps TRBD2 as D (5 bases). Germline CDR1 MDHEN, CDR2 SYDVKM. V was pared by 7 bases and J by 0 bases, with 13 bases between. The CDR3 length is 14 residues. CDR3 loop: CASNPPGSSYEQYF. The CDR3 nucleotides are TGTGCCAGCAACCCACCGGGGAGCTCCTACGAGCAGTACTTC. The whole variable domain, filled in from reference TRBV28 and TRBJ2-7, reads DVKVTQSSRYLVKRTGEKVFLECVQDMDHENMFWYRQDPGLGLRLIYFSYDVKMKEKGDIPEGYSVSREKKERFSLILESASTNQTSMYLCASNPPGSSYEQYFGPGTRLTVT.

This chain connects TRBV11-2 to TRBJ2-6, with TRBD1 as a possible D gene (6 bases). This CDR3 comprises 18 residues. Germline assignment: CDR1 SGHAT and CDR2 FQNNGV. Deletions cut 4 bases from V and 2 bases from J, with 18 bases between. This CDR3 is CASSSWGRTDPGANVLTF. The DNA of the CDR3 is TGTGCCAGCAGCTCCTGGGGGCGGACAGACCCTGGGGCCAACGTCCTGACTTTC.

In this sample, this clone turned up once. This chain links TRBV5-4 with TRBJ2-1; 8 bases match TRBD2. Trimming cost V 4 bases and J 10 bases; bases outside gene matches: 7. The CDR3 has 13 residues. Per the germline V gene, CDR1 is SGHNT and CDR2 is YYREEE (reference sequence). Here the CDR3 reads CASSGSGMGEQFF. The CDR3, as DNA: TGTGCCAGCAGCGGTAGCGGGATGGGAGAGCAGTTCTTC.

V gene TRBV7-2 combines with J gene TRBJ1-1; D is unclear. CDR1 is SGHTA, CDR2 FQGNSA, per germline. CDR3 length: 13 residues. V gave up 2 bases and J gave up 1 base, with 5 bases separating them. CDR3 protein: CASSLSGNTEAFF. The CDR3 DNA sequence: TGTGCCAGCAGCTTATCAGGGAACACTGAAGCTTTCTTT. The variable domain in full, with the rest retrieved from reference TRBV7-2 and TRBJ1-1, is GAGVSQSPSNKVTEKGKDVELRCDPISGHTALYWYRQSLGQGLEFLIYFQGNSAPDKSGLPSDRFSAERTGGSVSTLTIQRTQQEDSAVYLCASSLSGNTEAFFGQGTRLTVV.

This chain uses TRBV15 with TRBJ1-1; no clear D. Germline CDR1 reads LNHNV; CDR2 reads YYDKDF (reference sequence). This CDR3 spans 14 amino acids. Trimming stripped 5 bases from V and 4 bases from J, with 14 bases between. The CDR3 protein is CATSWAGMATEAFF. The CDR3 nucleotides read TGTGCCACCAGCTGGGCGGGGATGGCCACTGAAGCTTTCTTT.

The chain has TRBV7-2 and TRBJ2-7; D assignment may be TRBD1 or TRBD2 (6 bases each). The germline CDR1 and CDR2 sequences are SGHTA and FQGNSA. The CDR3 has 12 amino acids. Trimming took 5 bases from V and 7 from J, leaving 12 bases between them. CDR3 amino acids: CASSPGGLEQYF. CDR3 in DNA: TGTGCCAGCAGCCCCGGGGGCTTAGAGCAGTACTTC. Full variable domain (rest looked up from reference TRBV7-2 and TRBJ2-7): GAGVSQSPSNKVTEKGKDVELRCDPISGHTALYWYRQSLGQGLEFLIYFQGNSAPDKSGLPSDRFSAERTGGSVSTLTIQRTQQEDSAVYLCASSPGGLEQYFGPGTRLTVT.

The V gene is TRBV5-1, the J gene TRBJ1-4; D is undetermined. Trimming shortened V by 2 bases and J by 8 bases, and 4 bases separated the two germline ends. Per germline, CDR1 SGHRS and CDR2 YFSETQ. The CDR3 has 11 amino acids. The DNA for the CDR3 is TGCGCCAGCAGCTTCGGCGAAAAACTGTTTTTT. Translated, it gives CASSFGEKLFF.